This record concerns one T cell receptor (beta chain) sequence. Its antigen is unidentified. The data were produced by immunoSEQ multiplex PCR, yet TCRdb's version contains in-frame clones alone and is incomplete. This table holds around 120,000 clones, roughly 88% found once. The CDR3 sequence is 17 residues long. Per the germline V gene, CDR1 is SGHNT and CDR2 is YYREEE (reference sequence). Trimming removed 0 bases from V and 6 bases from J, with 21 bases in between. This record belongs to a study of T cell responses to AZD1222 COVID-19 vaccine. Regarding the study as a whole: Breadth and depth of Spike-specific TCRs rose after two AZD1222 doses. White British ancestry dominated among donors, who included more females, and clonal diversity was possibly underestimated.

This TCR came from an adult in good health. Sample: peripheral blood, taken on day 0 of MenACWY control vaccination. The V call is TRBV5-4, the J call TRBJ2-5, with D perhaps matching TRBD2 (6 bases). The CDR3 nucleotides read TGTGCCAGCAGCTTGGCCTTAGGTGCTTCGGGGAGGCAGACCCAGTACTTC. It encodes CASSLALGASGRQTQYF.